The rows below give T cell receptor beta chains drawn from one sample of a study of patients and donors after allogeneic stem cell transplantation. TCRdb used MiXCR to reprocess the RT-PCR reads, holding one entry per CDR3 protein. The sample carries hundreds of thousands of distinct CDR3 sequences, less than 15% recorded once. Sequencing was done on a sample of blood, either unsorted or a sorted T cell fraction (not recorded which). The source is a human donor who was either an allogeneic HSCT recipient or a stem cell or donor lymphocyte infusion donor (not recorded which). It is not recorded whose cells these are; they may come from a transplant donor. Both conserved end residues are part of each CDR3. Fields, in order: J gene, D gene, clone size, V gene, CDR3 protein, CDR3 DNA. The D gene is left open where the match is weak. Part of the rows lack a size; the others show once, few, many or a class for expanded clones.

J gene: TRBJ2-5; D gene: -; clone size: -; V gene: TRBV20-1; CDR3 protein: CSASLRSYQETQYF; CDR3 DNA: TGCAGTGCTAGTTTACGGTCGTACCAAGAGACCCAGTACTTC
J gene: TRBJ1-6; D gene: -; clone size: few; V gene: TRBV6-1; CDR3 protein: CASSSPPGSSYNSPLHF; CDR3 DNA: TGTGCCAGCAGTAGCCCCCCCGGGAGCTCCTATAATTCACCCCTCCACTTT
J gene: TRBJ1-2; D gene: TRBD1; clone size: -; V gene: TRBV2; CDR3 protein: CASSDRGHDYGYTF; CDR3 DNA: TGTGCCAGTTCGGACAGGGGGCATGACTATGGCTACACCTTC
J gene: TRBJ2-5; D gene: -; clone size: few; V gene: TRBV29-1; CDR3 protein: CSVAVQRQETQYF; CDR3 DNA: TGCAGCGTGGCCGTACAGAGACAAGAGACCCAGTACTTC
J gene: TRBJ1-2; D gene: -; clone size: many; V gene: TRBV12-3/TRBV12-4; CDR3 protein: CASSLAGGGSGYTF; CDR3 DNA: TGTGCCAGCAGTTTAGCAGGCGGGGGCAGTGGCTACACCTTC
J gene: TRBJ1-2; D gene: TRBD1; clone size: few; V gene: TRBV5-5; CDR3 protein: CASSPIHRDRVREYGYTF; CDR3 DNA: TGTGCCAGCAGCCCGATTCACCGGGACAGGGTGAGGGAATATGGCTACACCTTC
J gene: TRBJ1-1; D gene: TRBD1; clone size: -; V gene: TRBV11-2; CDR3 protein: CASSSNRGTEAFF; CDR3 DNA: TGTGCCAGCAGCTCTAACAGGGGGACTGAAGCTTTCTTT
J gene: TRBJ2-4; D gene: TRBD2; clone size: few; V gene: TRBV20-1; CDR3 protein: CRGSSGDIQYF; CDR3 DNA: TGCAGGGGGTCTAGCGGGGACATTCAGTACTTC
J gene: TRBJ2-7; D gene: -; clone size: many; V gene: TRBV5-1; CDR3 protein: CASSPTVGDGVNEQYF; CDR3 DNA: TGCGCCAGCAGCCCTACGGTGGGGGATGGAGTGAATGAGCAGTACTTC
J gene: TRBJ1-5; D gene: TRBD1; clone size: many; V gene: TRBV7-8; CDR3 protein: CASSLEGQGSGQPQHF; CDR3 DNA: TGTGCCAGCAGCTTAGAGGGACAGGGCTCCGGGCAGCCCCAGCATTTT
J gene: TRBJ2-1; D gene: -; clone size: many; V gene: TRBV11-2; CDR3 protein: CASSPPAWGSYNEQFF; CDR3 DNA: TGTGCCAGCAGCCCCCCTGCCTGGGGCTCCTACAATGAGCAGTTCTTC
J gene: TRBJ1-1; D gene: -; clone size: many; V gene: TRBV11-2; CDR3 protein: CASSPGVGAVDTEAFF; CDR3 DNA: TGTGCCAGCAGCCCCGGTGTGGGGGCGGTGGACACTGAAGCTTTCTTT
J gene: TRBJ2-4; D gene: -; clone size: -; V gene: TRBV20-1; CDR3 protein: CSAGGGGGKNIQYF; CDR3 DNA: TGCAGTGCTGGGGGGGGAGGGGGCAAAAACATTCAGTACTTC
J gene: TRBJ1-3; D gene: -; clone size: -; V gene: TRBV30; CDR3 protein: CAWTREASSGNTIYF; CDR3 DNA: TGTGCCTGGACACGGGAGGCGAGCTCTGGAAACACCATATATTTT
J gene: TRBJ1-1; D gene: -; clone size: -; V gene: TRBV6-5; CDR3 protein: CASSYPSGGRTEAFF; CDR3 DNA: TGTGCCAGCAGTTACCCTAGCGGGGGGAGAACTGAAGCTTTCTTT
J gene: TRBJ1-6; D gene: -; clone size: few; V gene: TRBV6-4; CDR3 protein: CASSEFQGASSPLHF; CDR3 DNA: TGTGCCAGCAGTGAATTTCAGGGCGCTAGTTCACCCCTCCACTTT
J gene: TRBJ2-2; D gene: -; clone size: many; V gene: TRBV29-1; CDR3 protein: CSVKPGQGQLFF; CDR3 DNA: TGCAGCGTCAAACCGGGACAAGGTCAGCTGTTTTTT
J gene: TRBJ1-5; D gene: -; clone size: few; V gene: TRBV7-6; CDR3 protein: CASSPTDSNQPQHF; CDR3 DNA: TGTGCCAGCAGCCCCACGGATAGCAATCAGCCCCAGCATTTT